This T cell receptor (beta chain) derives from a study of T cells in Graves' hyperthyroidism and ophthalmopathy. Study information: Peripheral blood was secured at the point of initial diagnosis, before any treatment.

RNA transcripts were the template for amplifying TCR beta CDR3 regions. An initial round of RT-PCR targeting the TCR CDR3 relied on the HTBI primer set. MiXCR, applied by TCRdb to the multiplex PCR reads, yields one record per CDR3 protein. The sample has approximately 740,000 distinct CDR3 sequences; 14% are singletons. Fresh 10 ml peripheral blood yielded PBMCs. This clonotype was detected ten times or more. The antigen is undetermined. General study points: Classification by a 13 V-J model distinguished ophthalmopathy from stable hyperthyroidism.

Trimming stripped 5 bases from V and 5 bases from J, with 12 bases between. Germline assignment: CDR1 MNHEY and CDR2 SMNVEV (reference sequence). The CDR3 totals 13 residues. The gene calls are TRBV27 and TRBJ1-2; no firm D call. The TCR was taken from a young woman with Graves' hyperthyroidism. Source material: blood. CDR3 sequence (DNA): TGTGCCAGCAGTCGACATTCTGGGTATGGCTACACCTTC. It yields the protein CASSRHSGYGYTF.